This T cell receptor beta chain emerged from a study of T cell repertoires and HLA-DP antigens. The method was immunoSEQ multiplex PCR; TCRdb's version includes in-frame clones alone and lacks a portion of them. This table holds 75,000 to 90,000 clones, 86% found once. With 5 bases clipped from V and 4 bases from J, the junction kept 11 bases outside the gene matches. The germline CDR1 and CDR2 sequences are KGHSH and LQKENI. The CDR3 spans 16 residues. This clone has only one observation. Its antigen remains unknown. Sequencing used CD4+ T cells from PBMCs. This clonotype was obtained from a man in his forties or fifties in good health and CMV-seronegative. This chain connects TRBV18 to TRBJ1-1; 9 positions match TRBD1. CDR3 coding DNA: TGTGCCAGCTCAGCGGGACAGGGAAGGGCGGTCACTGAAGCTTTCTTT. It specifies CASSAGQGRAVTEAFF.